This note documents a single T cell receptor (beta chain) sequence. This CDR3 has 12 amino acids. V dropped 5 bases and J dropped 5 bases, with 10 bases sitting between them. Germline CDR1 and CDR2: LNHDA and SQIVND (reference sequence). Noted time point: persistent/refractory GD, antithyroid drugs over 5 years with positive TRAb. The authors made the TCR library using RNA they extracted from PBMCs. This sample was included in a study of regulatory T cells in long-lasting Graves disease. To make TCR beta libraries, researchers used iRepertoire HTBI primers and Arm-PCR of CDR3 regions. TCRdb reprocessed the multiplex PCR reads with MiXCR, giving one entry per CDR3 protein. The sample consists of 450,000 or so distinct CDR3 sequences, roughly 22% of them appearing once.

Material: peripheral blood mononuclear cells (PBMCs), obtained when the disease was refractory, from a patient treated with antithyroid drugs. V gene TRBV19 combines with J gene TRBJ2-7; D perhaps matches TRBD2 (5 bases). The receptor was derived from a female donor with Graves disease. The CDR3 here is CASSGGRDEQYF. Written as DNA, the CDR3 is TGTGCCAGTAGTGGTGGGAGAGACGAGCAGTACTTC.